This T cell receptor beta chain was sequenced during a study of blood T cell repertoires in COVID-19 (dated by TCRdb to 2018 to 2020). At the level of the whole study: Samples covering the acute and convalescent phases of COVID-19 were provided by collaborators in the United States, Italy and Spain. Sample metadata almost always included a de-identified subject ID, COVID-19 status, age in years and sex. HLA class I and class II types, where available, came from metadata supplied by the sample provider rather than from assay-based typing. Samples were obtained from the ongoing ImmuneRACE study (first 160 participants) and from over a thousand subjects provided by 6 global collaborators. The repertoires were released in a freely available public database meant as a resource for research on the immune response to SARS-CoV-2. The dataset comprised deeply sampled blood TCRbeta repertoires from subjects exposed to, actively infected with, or recovered from COVID-19. The prospective study material was composed of cDNA or gDNA derived from T cells, B-cell-depleted T cells, or PBMCs.

TCRbeta CDR3 regions were amplified from genomic DNA by means of the immunoSEQ Assay, a bias-controlled multiplex PCR. Per the original workflow: Within the assay, amplification of reference gene primers was used to estimate how many nucleated cells each sample contained. To quantify the absolute abundance of each unique TCRbeta CDR3 rearrangement, sequence reads were collapsed and filtered. For each sample, productive Simpson clonality was calculated as the square root of Simpson's diversity index over productive rearrangements. In TCRdb, the immuneACCESS table is reduced to in-frame sequences with V and J assigned. These tables do not hold every clone; where another copy was compared, an unresolved V gene accounts for under half, and the others remain unexplained. Clone size and the V and J calls come from that table; the DNA yielded D and trimming. The sample yields about 89,000 clones; about four fifths were counted once. Roughly 6% of the sample belongs to the ten largest clones.

Results the study describes overall, beyond this receptor: The amount of clinical and demographic metadata varied by source and participant and was provided uncurated.

The germline V gene (reference sequence) supplies CDR1 LGHDT and CDR2 YNNKEL. The CDR3, from cysteine to phenylalanine, totals 14 residues. Here the CDR3 DNA is all that survives: 42 bases in frame from base 1. The junction shows trimming of 3 bases on V and 5 bases on J, and the gene matches do not reach 6 bases of it. On this clone: What this receptor recognizes is not known. Base qualities are missing; no much larger clone stands one base away.

One collaborating source in Seattle enrolled patients while the patients were actively infected and followed the patients over time throughout the course of disease. The collaborating institutions used their own protocols to collect whole blood in K2EDTA tubes. Collaborator samples were shipped for TCRbeta analysis as frozen whole blood, isolated PBMCs, or DNA extracted from either sample type. The rearrangement combines TRBV3-1 (or the pseudogene TRBV3-2) with TRBJ2-5, with 7 central nucleotides matching TRBD2. Sequencing input: peripheral blood. This receptor was identified in a man aged 70 or older with COVID-19, enrolled during active disease. The bases are TGTGCCAGCAGCCAGGTACTAGCGTTCGAGACCCAGTACTTC. The resulting protein is CASSQVLAFETQYF.